This T cell receptor (beta chain) comes out of a study of radiotherapy plus CTLA-4 blockade in lung cancer. Findings and caveats of the study: Blood-borne expansion of tumor-derived TCR clones followed radiotherapy plus ipilimumab.

Sequencing used immunoSEQ multiplex PCR; TCRdb keeps in-frame clones, though not all of them. The table shows approximately 52,000 clones, with 79% occurring only once. Worth noting for this clone: Its antigen remains unknown.

Germline V gene sequence: CDR1 SGHTA, CDR2 FQGNSA. V was clipped by 1 base and J by 0 bases; unmatched bases: 4. The CDR3 has 16 residues. Ipilimumab CTLA-4 blockade and focal radiation were given to patients with chemo-refractory metastatic non-small-cell lung cancer. This clonotype originated in a human donor with non-small cell lung cancer who had a complete response to radiotherapy plus ipilimumab. The specimen was peripheral blood, collected from a patient treated with radiotherapy plus ipilimumab. The genes are TRBV7-2 and TRBJ1-2; 8 positions match TRBD1. The CDR3 is CASSLGGQGSNYGYTF. CDR3 nucleotide sequence: TGTGCCAGCAGCTTAGGCGGACAGGGCTCTAACTATGGCTACACCTTC.